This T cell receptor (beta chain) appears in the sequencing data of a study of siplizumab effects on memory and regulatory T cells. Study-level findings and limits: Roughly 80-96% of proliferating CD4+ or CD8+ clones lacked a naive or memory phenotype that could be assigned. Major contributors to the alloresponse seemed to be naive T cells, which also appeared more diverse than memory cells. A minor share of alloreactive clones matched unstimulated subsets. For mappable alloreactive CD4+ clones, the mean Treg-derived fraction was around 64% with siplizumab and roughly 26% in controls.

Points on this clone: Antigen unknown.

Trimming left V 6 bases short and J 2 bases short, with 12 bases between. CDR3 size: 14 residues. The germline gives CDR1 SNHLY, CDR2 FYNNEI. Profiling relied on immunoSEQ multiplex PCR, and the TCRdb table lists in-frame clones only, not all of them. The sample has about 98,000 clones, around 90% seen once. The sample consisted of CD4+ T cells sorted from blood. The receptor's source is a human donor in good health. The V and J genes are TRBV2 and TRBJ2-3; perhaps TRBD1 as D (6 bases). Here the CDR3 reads CASRRGIYTDTQYF. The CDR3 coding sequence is TGTGCCAGCAGGAGGGGGATTTACACAGATACGCAGTATTTT.